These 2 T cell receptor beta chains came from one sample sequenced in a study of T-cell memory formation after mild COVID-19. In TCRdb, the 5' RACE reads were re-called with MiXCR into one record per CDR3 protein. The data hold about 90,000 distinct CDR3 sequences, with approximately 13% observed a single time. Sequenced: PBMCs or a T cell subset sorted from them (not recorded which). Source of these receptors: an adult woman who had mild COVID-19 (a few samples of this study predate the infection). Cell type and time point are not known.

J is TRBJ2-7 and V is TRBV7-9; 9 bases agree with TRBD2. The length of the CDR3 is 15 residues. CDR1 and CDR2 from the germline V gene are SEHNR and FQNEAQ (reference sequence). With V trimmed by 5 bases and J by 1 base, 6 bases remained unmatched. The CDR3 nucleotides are TGTGCCAGCAGCCTTAGCGGGAGTGATTCCTACGAGCAGTACTTC. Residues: CASSLSGSDSYEQYF. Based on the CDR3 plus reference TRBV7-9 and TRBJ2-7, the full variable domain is DTGVSQNPRHKITKRGQNVTFRCDPISEHNRLYWYRQTLGQGPEFLTYFQNEAQLEKSRLLSDRFSAERPKGSFSTLEIQRTEQGDSAMYLCASSLSGSDSYEQYFGPGTRLTVT.

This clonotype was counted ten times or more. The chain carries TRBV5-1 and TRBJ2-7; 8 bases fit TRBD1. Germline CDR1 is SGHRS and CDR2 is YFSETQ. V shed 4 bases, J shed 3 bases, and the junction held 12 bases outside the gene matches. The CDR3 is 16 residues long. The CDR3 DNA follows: TGCGCCAGCAGCGCCAACCCCGGACAGGGAGGCTACGAGCAGTACTTC. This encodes CASSANPGQGGYEQYF.